This passage covers 26 T cell receptor beta chains from one sample sequenced in a study of T cell changes during pregnancy in multiple sclerosis. Assay: immunoSEQ multiplex PCR; the TCRdb copy retains only in-frame clones and omits some. Here the sample spans 15,000 to 20,000 clones, roughly 90% being singletons. The sample was CD8+ T cells from peripheral blood mononuclear cells, taken after pregnancy. The source is a female donor in good health, enrolled as a control in a pregnancy study.

The chain carries TRBV27 and TRBJ2-7; 7 bases fit TRBD1. Germline CDR1 MNHEY, CDR2 SMNVEV (reference sequence). CDR3 length: 14 residues. V trimming: 4 bases; J trimming: 5 bases; junction bases outside the gene matches: 8. In DNA, the CDR3 is TGTGCCAGCAGTTACACAGGGGTCGACCACGAGCAGTACTTC. Amino acids: CASSYTGVDHEQYF.

The genes are TRBV9 and TRBJ2-7, with a possible D match to TRBD2 (6 bases). The V gene's germline CDR1 is SGDLS and CDR2 YYNGEE. The length of the CDR3 is 14 residues. Trimming shortened V by 4 bases and J by 4 bases, and 15 bases separated the two germline ends. The CDR3 DNA is TGTGCCAGCAGCACCACGGAGGGGAGGTACGAGCAGTACTTC. Translation gives CASSTTEGRYEQYF. The full variable domain, rest sourced from reference TRBV9 and TRBJ2-7, is DSGVTQTPKHLITATGQRVTLRCSPRSGDLSVYWYQQSLDQGLQFLIQYYNGEERAKGNILERFSAQQFPDLHSELNLSSLELGDSALYFCASSTTEGRYEQYFGPGTRLTVT.

The chain couples TRBV6-5 to TRBJ1-4; weak D call: TRBD1 (5 bases). CDR3 size: 16 residues. Germline V gene lookup returns CDR1 MNHEY and CDR2 SVGAGI. V was pared by 0 bases and J by 5 bases, with 13 bases between. The chain's CDR3 is CASSYSGSGRNEKLFF. Here the CDR3 DNA reads TGTGCCAGCAGTTACTCAGGGTCAGGGAGGAATGAAAAACTGTTTTTT.

Relative to its sample, this clone is medium-sized. The J gene is TRBJ2-3, the V gene TRBV6-4, with unresolved D. CDR1 and CDR2 (germline): MRHNA, SNTAGT. The CDR3 totals 14 residues. V gave up 3 bases and J gave up 0 bases, with 7 bases separating them. The CDR3 spells CASSEGESTDTQYF. The CDR3 nucleotides read TGTGCCAGCAGTGAGGGCGAGAGCACAGATACGCAGTATTTT.

DNA of the CDR3: TGTGCCAGCTCTATATCGGAGACCCAGTACTTC. It yields the protein CASSISETQYF. The chain carries TRBV2 and TRBJ2-5; D call uncertain. V was cut by 8 bases and J by 5 bases, with 9 bases left in between. The germline V gene has CDR1 SNHLY and CDR2 FYNNEI. CDR3 size: 11 residues.

V usage is TRBV5-5 and J usage is TRBJ1-2; TRBD1 matches at 7 bases. With V trimmed by 4 bases and J by 3 bases, 3 bases remained unmatched. This CDR3 comprises 13 residues. Germline loops: CDR1 SGHKS, CDR2 YYEKEE (reference sequence). The CDR3 spells CASSPGGYYGYTF. Written as DNA, the CDR3 is TGTGCCAGCAGCCCAGGGGGTTACTATGGCTACACCTTC.

V and J are TRBV7-9 and TRBJ2-7, with 11 bases lining up with TRBD2. V lost 8 bases to trimming and J lost 4 bases; unmatched junction nucleotides: 4. The V gene's germline CDR1 is SEHNR and CDR2 FQNEAQ (reference sequence). The CDR3 totals 13 residues. CDR3 protein: CASGGLAGYEQYF. CDR3 coding DNA: TGTGCCAGCGGTGGACTAGCGGGTTACGAGCAGTACTTC. Complete variable domain (other parts from reference TRBV7-9 and TRBJ2-7): DTGVSQNPRHKITKRGQNVTFRCDPISEHNRLYWYRQTLGQGPEFLTYFQNEAQLEKSRLLSDRFSAERPKGSFSTLEIQRTEQGDSAMYLCASGGLAGYEQYFGPGTRLTVT.

This rearrangement joins TRBV5-1 to TRBJ1-1, with D perhaps TRBD1 (5 bases). The V gene lost 2 bases and the J gene lost 3 bases, with 8 bases spanning the gap. This CDR3 region has 13 residues. Germline-derived CDR1 and CDR2 are SGHRS and YFSETQ. The CDR3 DNA reads TGCGCCAGCAGCTTAACAGGCTACACTGAAGCTTTCTTT. Its protein is CASSLTGYTEAFF.

The chain recombines TRBV9 with TRBJ2-3; 9 bases line up with TRBD2. This CDR3 has 15 amino acids. Germline V lookup: CDR1 SGDLS, CDR2 YYNGEE. V lost 0 bases to trimming and J lost 6 bases; unmatched junction nucleotides: 5. The CDR3 reads CASSVAAGGQDTQYF. The CDR3, as DNA: TGTGCCAGCAGCGTAGCTGCGGGGGGGCAGGATACGCAGTATTTT.

This chain uses TRBV5-3 with TRBJ1-5, with D unclear. TRBV5-3 is recorded as an ORF, its role being uncertain. The germline V and J ends were trimmed by 7 bases and 5 bases, with 22 bases remaining between them. The CDR3 is made up of 16 amino acids. DNA of the CDR3: TGTGCCAGATCGCGCTTTCTAGCCTATGGAGATCAGCCCCAGCATTTT. This translates into CARSRFLAYGDQPQHF.

The V gene is TRBV19, the J gene TRBJ1-5; 7 nucleotides match TRBD1. CDR3 length: 15 amino acids. V was clipped by 11 bases and J by 2 bases; unmatched bases: 12. Germline V gives CDR1 LNHDA, CDR2 SQIVND (reference sequence). Written as DNA, the CDR3 is TGTGCCTCACTATTGGGTGACAGGGGCAATCAGCCCCAGCATTTT. It yields the protein CASLLGDRGNQPQHF. Variable domain in full (rest from reference TRBV19 and TRBJ1-5): DGGITQSPKYLFRKEGQNVTLSCEQNLNHDAMYWYRQDPGQGLRLIYYSQIVNDFQKGDIAEGYSVSREKKESFPLTVTSAQKNPTAFYLCASLLGDRGNQPQHFGDGTRLSIL.

The V gene is TRBV27, the J gene TRBJ1-2, with 12 bases fitting TRBD1. This CDR3 region has 15 residues. With V trimmed by 5 bases and J by 5 bases, 6 bases remained unmatched. Per germline, CDR1 MNHEY and CDR2 SMNVEV (reference sequence). As DNA, the CDR3 is TGTGCCAGCAGTGGTGGGACAGGGGGCATTTATGGCTACACCTTC. It translates to CASSGGTGGIYGYTF.

This chain joins TRBV9 and TRBJ2-3; TRBD2 matches at 8 bases. This CDR3 spans 17 amino acids. Trimming at V came to 0 bases and at J to 2 bases, leaving 8 bases not matched to a gene. In germline, CDR1 is SGDLS, CDR2 YYNGEE. CDR3 in amino acids: CASSVDSGGTNTDTQYF. The CDR3 coding sequence is TGTGCCAGCAGCGTAGACAGCGGGGGAACAAACACAGATACGCAGTATTTT.

The chain combines TRBV2 with TRBJ1-2; 7 bases line up with TRBD1. The CDR3 spans 12 residues. V trimming: 7 bases; J trimming: 4 bases; junction bases outside the gene matches: 3. Per germline, CDR1 SNHLY and CDR2 FYNNEI. The CDR3 DNA reads TGTGCCAGCATTGACAGGGCCTATGGCTACACCTTC. This translates into CASIDRAYGYTF.

This rearrangement joins TRBV7-9 to TRBJ2-3, with 12 bases matching TRBD1. V shed 7 bases and J 6 bases; nucleotides not matched to a gene: 11. The germline CDR1 and CDR2 sequences are SEHNR and FQNEAQ (reference sequence). The CDR3 is 16 amino acids. CDR3 loop: CASIFTGTGGFDTQYF. CDR3 coding DNA: TGTGCCAGCATTTTTACCGGGACAGGGGGCTTCGATACGCAGTATTTT. The entire variable domain, with the rest obtained from reference TRBV7-9 and TRBJ2-3, is as follows: DTGVSQNPRHKITKRGQNVTFRCDPISEHNRLYWYRQTLGQGPEFLTYFQNEAQLEKSRLLSDRFSAERPKGSFSTLEIQRTEQGDSAMYLCASIFTGTGGFDTQYFGPGTRLTVL.

The genes are TRBV29-1 and TRBJ1-2, with a tentative D call TRBD1 (5 bases). This CDR3 is built from 12 residues. With 5 bases removed from V and 7 bases from J, the gap between germline ends came to 14 bases. Looked up from germline, CDR1 is SQVTM and CDR2 is ANQGSEA. The DNA for the CDR3 is TGCAGCGTTCCGGCGGGGGGGTCTGGCTACACCTTC. Translated, it gives CSVPAGGSGYTF.

The chain combines TRBV7-3 with TRBJ1-1; D call uncertain. The CDR3 spans 15 residues. V gave up 2 bases and J gave up 7 bases, with 17 bases separating them. In germline, CDR1 is SGHTA, CDR2 FQGTGA. The CDR3 region is CASSLDVPKRGEAFF. The CDR3 DNA is TGTGCCAGCAGCTTAGACGTTCCCAAGAGAGGTGAAGCTTTCTTT.

The rearrangement uses TRBV6-4 and TRBJ2-3; 10 bases agree with TRBD2. V shed 6 bases and J 2 bases; nucleotides not matched to a gene: 5. This CDR3 has 15 residues. CDR1 and CDR2 from the germline V gene are MRHNA and SNTAGT. The DNA for the CDR3 is TGTGCCAGCAGAGCCGGGACTAGCGACACAGATACGCAGTATTTT. Translating gives CASRAGTSDTDTQYF.

This sequence joins TRBV6-5 and TRBJ1-4, with D maybe TRBD1 (6 bases). Germline V gives CDR1 MNHEY, CDR2 SVGAGI. Trimming removed 4 bases from V and 3 bases from J, with 12 bases in between. The CDR3 length is 15 residues. For the CDR3, the DNA is TGTGCCAGCAGTTCTCAGGGGTGGGCTAATGAAAAACTGTTTTTT. Translated, it gives CASSSQGWANEKLFF.

The V gene is TRBV6-5, the J gene TRBJ2-5; 11 nucleotides line up with TRBD2. Germline V gene lookup returns CDR1 MNHEY and CDR2 SVGAGI. The CDR3 length is 16 residues. Germline trimming cut 2 bases from V and 4 bases from J; bases unmatched to any gene: 6. The CDR3 coding sequence is TGTGCCAGCAGTTACGCTAGCGGGGGGCCGAGAGAGACCCAGTACTTC. The encoded protein is CASSYASGGPRETQYF.

The V and J genes are TRBV6-5 and TRBJ2-5, with 9 bases lining up with TRBD1. With 6 bases clipped from V and 2 bases from J, the junction kept 4 bases outside the gene matches. The length of the CDR3 is 14 residues. CDR1 is MNHEY and CDR2 is SVGAGI in the germline V gene. The CDR3 coding sequence is TGTGCCAGCAGGGCACAGGGGGCACAAGAGACCCAGTACTTC. This translates into CASRAQGAQETQYF.

The V gene is TRBV19, the J gene TRBJ2-3; 8 bases fit TRBD1. V dropped 1 base and J dropped 4; count of bases not matched to a gene: 4. Germline CDR1 is LNHDA and CDR2 is SQIVND (reference sequence). The length of the CDR3 is 15 residues. In DNA form, the CDR3 reads TGTGCCAGTAGTATAGGAGGGACAGGTTCAGATACGCAGTATTTT. Protein: CASSIGGTGSDTQYF. The complete variable domain, with remaining parts taken from reference TRBV19 and TRBJ2-3, reads DGGITQSPKYLFRKEGQNVTLSCEQNLNHDAMYWYRQDPGQGLRLIYYSQIVNDFQKGDIAEGYSVSREKKESFPLTVTSAQKNPTAFYLCASSIGGTGSDTQYFGPGTRLTVL.

This clone has only one observation. The V and J genes are TRBV7-9 and TRBJ2-1; TRBD1 matches at 8 bases. The CDR3 covers 16 residues. In germline, CDR1 is SEHNR, CDR2 FQNEAQ (reference sequence). The V and J ends lost 5 bases and 8 bases, in that order; junction bases with no gene match: 14. CDR3 bases: TGTGCCAGCAGCCCTCTACCGGGACAGGTTTCGTATGAGCAGTTCTTC. Translating gives CASSPLPGQVSYEQFF.

The rearrangement joins TRBV7-8 to TRBJ1-1; possibly TRBD1 for D (5 bases). Between the trimmed V and J ends, which lost 4 bases and 6 bases, there was a span of 12 bases. Germline V lookup: CDR1 SGHVS, CDR2 FQNEAQ. The CDR3 is made up of 13 amino acids. CDR3 coding DNA: TGTGCCAGCAGCTCAGGGAGGAGGCCTGAAGCTTTCTTT. Its protein is CASSSGRRPEAFF. The complete variable domain, with remaining parts taken from reference TRBV7-8 and TRBJ1-1, reads GAGVSQSPRYKVAKRGQDVALRCDPISGHVSLFWYQQALGQGPEFLTYFQNEAQLDKSGLPSDRFFAERPEGSVSTLKIQRTQQEDSAVYLCASSSGRRPEAFFGQGTRLTVV.

This clone was found a few times. The chain is built from TRBV6-5 and TRBJ1-6; no definite D call. Germline V CDR1 and CDR2: MNHEY, SVGAGI. The CDR3 is 14 amino acids. V was cut by 2 bases and J by 10 bases, with 12 bases left in between. The CDR3 bases are TGTGCCAGCAGTTACCTGTCCACCGGGTCACCCCTCCACTTT. This codes for CASSYLSTGSPLHF.

V and J are TRBV11-2 and TRBJ2-1; no clear D gene. Germline CDR1 reads SGHAT; CDR2 reads FQNNGV. The CDR3 length is 12 residues. Trimming stripped 4 bases from V and 8 bases from J, with 9 bases between. CDR3 in amino acids: CASSSPMDEQFF. CDR3 nucleotides: TGTGCCAGCAGCTCCCCTATGGATGAGCAGTTCTTC.